This T cell receptor beta chain comes out of a study of blood T cell repertoires in COVID-19. Across the study: COVID-19 samples, acute and convalescent, were from the United States, Italy and Spain.

The CDR3 consists of 15 residues. Germline CDR1 and CDR2: SGHTA and FQGTGA. The ends lost 2 bases at V and 4 bases at J; junction bases unmatched: 5. Some clones are missing from TCRdb's copy, which holds only in-frame ones; the method was immunoSEQ multiplex PCR. The sample yields about 180,000 clones, roughly 80% seen once. This clone was recorded only once. This clonotype was obtained from a human donor in a cohort sampled during active COVID-19. The rearrangement joins TRBV7-3 to TRBJ1-1; 9 bases are a match to TRBD1. Sequenced sample: peripheral blood. The CDR3 protein is CASSLGDREGTEAFF. As DNA, the CDR3 is TGTGCCAGCAGCTTAGGGGACAGGGAGGGCACTGAAGCTTTCTTT.